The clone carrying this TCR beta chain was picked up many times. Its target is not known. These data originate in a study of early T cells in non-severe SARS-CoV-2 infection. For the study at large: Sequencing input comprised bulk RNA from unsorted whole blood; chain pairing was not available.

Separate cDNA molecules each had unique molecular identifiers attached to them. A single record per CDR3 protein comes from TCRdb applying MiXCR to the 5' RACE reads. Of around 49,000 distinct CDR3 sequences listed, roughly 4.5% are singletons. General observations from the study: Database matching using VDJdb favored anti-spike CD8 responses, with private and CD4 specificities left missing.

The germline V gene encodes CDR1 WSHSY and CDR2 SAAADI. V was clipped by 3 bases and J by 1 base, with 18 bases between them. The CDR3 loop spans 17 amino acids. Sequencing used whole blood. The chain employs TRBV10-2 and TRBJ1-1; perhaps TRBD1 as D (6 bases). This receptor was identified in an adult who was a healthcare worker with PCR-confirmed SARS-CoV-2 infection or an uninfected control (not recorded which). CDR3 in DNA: TGCGCCAGCAGTGATCCTTCGCTGAACAGGGCGAACACTGAAGCTTTCTTT. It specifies CASSDPSLNRANTEAFF.